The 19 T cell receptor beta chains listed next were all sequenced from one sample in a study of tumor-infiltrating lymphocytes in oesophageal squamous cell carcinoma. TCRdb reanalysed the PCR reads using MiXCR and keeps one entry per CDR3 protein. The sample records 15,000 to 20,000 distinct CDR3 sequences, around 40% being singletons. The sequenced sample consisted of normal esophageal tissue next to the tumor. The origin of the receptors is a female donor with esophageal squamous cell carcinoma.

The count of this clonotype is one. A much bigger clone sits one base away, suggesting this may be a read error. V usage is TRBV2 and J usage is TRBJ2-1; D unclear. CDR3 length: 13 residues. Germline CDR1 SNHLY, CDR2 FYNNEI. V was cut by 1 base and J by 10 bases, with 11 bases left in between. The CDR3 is CASSEGSSHEQFF. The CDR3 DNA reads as TGTGCCAGCAGTGAAGGATCTAGTCACGAGCAGTTCTTC.

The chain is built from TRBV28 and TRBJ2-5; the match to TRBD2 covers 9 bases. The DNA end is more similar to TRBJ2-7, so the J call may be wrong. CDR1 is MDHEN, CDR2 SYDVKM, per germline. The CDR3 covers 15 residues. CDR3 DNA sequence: TGTGCCAGCAGTCTCATAGCGGGAGTTTTATACGAGCAGTACTTC. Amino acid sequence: CASSLIAGVLYEQYF.

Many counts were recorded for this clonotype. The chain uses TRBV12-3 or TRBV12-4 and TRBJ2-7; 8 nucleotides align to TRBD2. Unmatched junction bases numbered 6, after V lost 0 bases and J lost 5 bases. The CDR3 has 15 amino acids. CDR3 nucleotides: TGTGCCAGCAGTTTAGCTAGCGGGATAGGTAACGAGCAGTACTTC. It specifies CASSLASGIGNEQYF.

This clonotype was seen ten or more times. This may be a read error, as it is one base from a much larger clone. The chain's CDR3 is CASSLSGYNEQYF. The CDR3 region has the DNA TGTGCCAGCAGCTTGAGCGGTTACAATGAGCAGTACTTC. The genes are TRBV7-8 and TRBJ2-1, with D possibly matching TRBD2 (5 bases). The J call may be mistaken, given a closer DNA end match to TRBJ2-7. The CDR3 is made up of 13 amino acids. Per the germline V gene, CDR1 is SGHVS and CDR2 is FQNEAQ.

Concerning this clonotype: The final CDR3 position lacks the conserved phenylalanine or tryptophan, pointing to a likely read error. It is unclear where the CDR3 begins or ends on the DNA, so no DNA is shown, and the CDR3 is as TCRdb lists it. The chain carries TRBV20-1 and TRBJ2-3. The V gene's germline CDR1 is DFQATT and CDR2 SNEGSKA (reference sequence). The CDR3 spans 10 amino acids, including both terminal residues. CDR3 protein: CSATERPSTS.

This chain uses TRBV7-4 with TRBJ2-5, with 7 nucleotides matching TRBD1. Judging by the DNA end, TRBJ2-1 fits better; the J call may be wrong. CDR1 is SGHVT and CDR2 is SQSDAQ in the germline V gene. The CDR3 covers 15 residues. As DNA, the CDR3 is TGTGCCAGCAGCCTACAGGGGACACTTAACCGGGGGCAGTTCTTC. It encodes CASSLQGTLNRGQFF.

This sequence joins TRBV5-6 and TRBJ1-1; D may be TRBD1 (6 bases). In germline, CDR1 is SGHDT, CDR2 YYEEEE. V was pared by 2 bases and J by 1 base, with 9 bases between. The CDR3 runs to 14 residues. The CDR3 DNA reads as TGTGCCAGCAGCTTACAGGGTTGGAACACTGAAGCTTTCTTT. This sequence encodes CASSLQGWNTEAFF.

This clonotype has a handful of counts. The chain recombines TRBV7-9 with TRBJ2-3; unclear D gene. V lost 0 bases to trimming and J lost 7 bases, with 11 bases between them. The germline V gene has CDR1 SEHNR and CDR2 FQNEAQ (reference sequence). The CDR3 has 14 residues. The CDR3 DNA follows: TGTGCCAGCAGCTTAGCGCCCCGGAGTCATACGCAGTATTTT. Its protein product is CASSLAPRSHTQYF.

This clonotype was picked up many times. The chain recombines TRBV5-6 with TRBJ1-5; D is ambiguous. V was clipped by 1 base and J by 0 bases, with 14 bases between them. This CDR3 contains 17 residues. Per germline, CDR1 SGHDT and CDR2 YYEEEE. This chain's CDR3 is CASSLRSGRNSNQPQHF. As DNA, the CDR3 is TGTGCCAGCAGCTTGAGATCGGGAAGAAATAGCAATCAGCCCCAGCATTTT. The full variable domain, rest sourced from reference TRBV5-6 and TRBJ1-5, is DAGVTQSPTHLIKTRGQQVTLRCSPKSGHDTVSWYQQALGQGPQFIFQYYEEEERQRGNFPDRFSGHQFPNYSSELNVNALLLGDSALYLCASSLRSGRNSNQPQHFGDGTRLSIL.

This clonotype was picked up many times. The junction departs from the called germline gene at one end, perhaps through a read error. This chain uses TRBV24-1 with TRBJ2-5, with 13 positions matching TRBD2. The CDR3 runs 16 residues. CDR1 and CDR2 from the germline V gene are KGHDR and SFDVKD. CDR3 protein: CATSDGGLAGTAQVFF. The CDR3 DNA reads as TGTGCCACCAGTGATGGGGGACTAGCGGGAACTGCGCAGGTGTTCTTC.

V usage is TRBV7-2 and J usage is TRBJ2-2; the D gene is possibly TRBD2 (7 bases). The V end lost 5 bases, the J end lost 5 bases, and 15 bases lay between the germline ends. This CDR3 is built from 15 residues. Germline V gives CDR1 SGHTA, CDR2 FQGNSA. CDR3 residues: CASSGRGGGTGELFF. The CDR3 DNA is TGTGCCAGCAGCGGAAGGGGGGGCGGAACCGGGGAGCTGTTTTTT.

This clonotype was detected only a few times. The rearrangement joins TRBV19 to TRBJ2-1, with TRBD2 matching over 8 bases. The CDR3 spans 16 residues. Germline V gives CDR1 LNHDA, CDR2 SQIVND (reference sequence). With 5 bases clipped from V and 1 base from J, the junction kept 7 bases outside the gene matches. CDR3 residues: CASSPPSGRSYNEQFF. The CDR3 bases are TGTGCCAGTAGTCCGCCGAGCGGGAGATCCTACAATGAGCAGTTCTTC.

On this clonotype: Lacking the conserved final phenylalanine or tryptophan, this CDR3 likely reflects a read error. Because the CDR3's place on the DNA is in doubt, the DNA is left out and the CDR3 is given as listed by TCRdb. This CDR3 is CASVSPRDRGLVATPSGQ. This chain connects TRBV4-2 to TRBJ1-1; the table names TRBD1, a call not compared with the DNA. Germline V CDR1 and CDR2: LGHNA, YNFKEQ. The CDR3 spans 18 residues, counting both ends.

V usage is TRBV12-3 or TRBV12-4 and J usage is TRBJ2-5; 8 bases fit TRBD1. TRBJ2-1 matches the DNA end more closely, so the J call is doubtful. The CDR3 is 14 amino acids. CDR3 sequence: CASRPGQVHNEQFF. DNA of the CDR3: TGTGCCAGCAGGCCGGGACAGGTGCACAATGAGCAGTTCTTC.

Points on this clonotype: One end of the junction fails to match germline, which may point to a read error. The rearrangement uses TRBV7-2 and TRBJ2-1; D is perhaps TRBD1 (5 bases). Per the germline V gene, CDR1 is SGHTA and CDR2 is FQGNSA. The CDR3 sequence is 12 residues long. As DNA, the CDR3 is TGTGCCAGCAGCCCAGGGTTGGCACCCCTCCACTTC. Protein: CASSPGLAPLHF.

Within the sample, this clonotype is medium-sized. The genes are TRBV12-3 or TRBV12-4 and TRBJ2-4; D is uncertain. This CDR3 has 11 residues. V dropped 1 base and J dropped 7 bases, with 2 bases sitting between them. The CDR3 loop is CASSLGNIQYF. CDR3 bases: TGTGCCAGCAGTTTAGGGAACATTCAGTACTTC.

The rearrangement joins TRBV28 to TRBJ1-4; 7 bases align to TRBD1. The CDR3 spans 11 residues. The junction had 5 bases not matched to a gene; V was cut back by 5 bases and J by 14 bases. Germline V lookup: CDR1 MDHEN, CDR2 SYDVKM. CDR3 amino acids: CASSARGRLFF. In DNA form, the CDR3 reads TGTGCCAGCAGTGCCAGGGGGAGGCTGTTTTTT.

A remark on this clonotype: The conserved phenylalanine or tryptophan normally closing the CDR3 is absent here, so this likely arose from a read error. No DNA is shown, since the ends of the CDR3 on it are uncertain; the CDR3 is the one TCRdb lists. The chain's CDR3 is CASSLGASSGEQYFGN. The J gene is TRBJ2-3, the V gene TRBV7-2. The CDR3 region is 16 residues in length, termini included. Germline V gene sequence: CDR1 SGHTA, CDR2 FQGNSA.

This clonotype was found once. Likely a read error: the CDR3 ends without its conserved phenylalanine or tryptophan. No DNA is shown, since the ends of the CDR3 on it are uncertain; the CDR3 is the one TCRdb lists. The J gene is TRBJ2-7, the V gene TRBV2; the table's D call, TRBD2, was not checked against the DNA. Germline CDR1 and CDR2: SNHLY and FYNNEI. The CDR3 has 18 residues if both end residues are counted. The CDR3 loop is CASSEGLTALIYGYTFGS.